The source of this T cell receptor beta chain is a study of STAT5B mutations in CD4+ large granular lymphocyte leukemia. Study overall: Among healthy donors, a particular HLA allele went with more CDR3 'QG' motifs. Study-level results: Without putative leukemic clones, patient CD4-sorted repertoires remained more clonal than healthy CD4+ repertoires. Main leukemic clonotypes were patient-specific, but about 26% appeared at low frequency elsewhere.

In the case of this clone: Its target is unknown.

Assay: immunoSEQ multiplex PCR; the TCRdb copy retains only in-frame clones and omits some. Of 20,000 to 25,000 clones in the sample, over 60% were seen once. Sequencing input: CD4+ T cells from blood buffy coats. The clonotype originates from a human donor in good health.

The chain's CDR3 is CASRTGTGGPDTQYF. The CDR3 DNA reads as TGTGCCAGCAGGACCGGGACAGGGGGACCAGATACGCAGTATTTT. The chain joins TRBV6-1 to TRBJ2-3, with 11 bases lining up with TRBD1. Germline V gene data show CDR1 as MNHNS and CDR2 as SASEGT. The ends lost 6 bases at V and 4 bases at J; junction bases unmatched: 6. This CDR3 has 15 amino acids.